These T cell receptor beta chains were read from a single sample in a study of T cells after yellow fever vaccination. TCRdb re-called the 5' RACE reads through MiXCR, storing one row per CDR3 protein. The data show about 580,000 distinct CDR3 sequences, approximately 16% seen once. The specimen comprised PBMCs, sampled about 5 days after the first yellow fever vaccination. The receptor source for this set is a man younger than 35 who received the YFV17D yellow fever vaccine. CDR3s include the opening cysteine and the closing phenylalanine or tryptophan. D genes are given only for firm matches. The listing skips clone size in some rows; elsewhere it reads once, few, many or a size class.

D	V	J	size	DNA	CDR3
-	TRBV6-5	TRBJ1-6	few	TGTGCCAGCAGTTATAGCAGGAGCTCCTATAATTCACCCCTCCACTTT	CASSYSRSSYNSPLHF
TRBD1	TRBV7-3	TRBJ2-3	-	TGTGCCAGCAGCTTAGGGTTTTCGGACAGGGGGCCTTTCCCCACAGATACGCAGTATTTT	CASSLGFSDRGPFPTDTQYF
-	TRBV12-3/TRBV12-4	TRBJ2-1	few	TGTGCCAGCAGATACCAGTTAGCCGATCGCAATGAGCAGTTCTTC	CASRYQLADRNEQFF
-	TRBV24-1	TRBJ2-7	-	TGTGCCACCCTTGACCAGGGCGGATCCACCTACGAGCAGTACTTC	CATLDQGGSTYEQYF
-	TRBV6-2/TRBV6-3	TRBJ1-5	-	TGTGCCAGCAGTCGTCACAGGGATCAGCCCCAGCATTTT	CASSRHRDQPQHF
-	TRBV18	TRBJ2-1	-	TGTGCCAGCTCACCATTGAGGGGTCCCTACAATGAGCAGTTCTTC	CASSPLRGPYNEQFF
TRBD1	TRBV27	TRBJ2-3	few	TGTGCCAGCACTTCGGACAGGGTGCCCATAACCACCTACTCGGAAACGCAGTATTTT	CASTSDRVPITTYSETQYF
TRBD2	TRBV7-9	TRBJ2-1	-	TGTGCCAGCAGTGGGACTAGCGGGGCCAATGAGCAGTTCTTC	CASSGTSGANEQFF
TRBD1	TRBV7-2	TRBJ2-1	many	TGTGCCAGCAGCTGGGACAGAGGCTCCTACAATGAGCAGTTCTTC	CASSWDRGSYNEQFF
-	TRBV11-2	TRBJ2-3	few	TGTGCCAGCAGCTTCGGGCTACTCACAGATACGCAGTATTTT	CASSFGLLTDTQYF
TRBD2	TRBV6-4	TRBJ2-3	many	TGTGCCAGCAGTGAAAGCGGGGGGGCCACAGATACGCAGTATTTT	CASSESGGATDTQYF
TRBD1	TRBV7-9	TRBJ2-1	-	TGTGCCAGCAGCCGGGACAGTAGGCTCGATGAGCAGTTCTTC	CASSRDSRLDEQFF
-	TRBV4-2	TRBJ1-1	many	TGTGCCAGCAGCCAAGCGGTCGAGAACACTGAAGCTTTCTTT	CASSQAVENTEAFF
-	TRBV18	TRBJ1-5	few	TGTGCCAGCTCAGTAAACCCAGGGGACCAGCCCCAGCATTTT	CASSVNPGDQPQHF
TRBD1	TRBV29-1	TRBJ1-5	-	TGCAGCGTCATGACAGGGAATAGCAATCAGCCCCAGCATTTT	CSVMTGNSNQPQHF
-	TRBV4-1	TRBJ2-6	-	TGCGCCAGCAGCCAAGGGTCAGCCTCCTCTGGGGCCAACGTCCTGACTTTC	CASSQGSASSGANVLTF
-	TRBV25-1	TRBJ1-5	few	TGTGCCAGCAGTGAGTCAGGGGGCAATCAGCCCCAGCATTTT	CASSESGGNQPQHF
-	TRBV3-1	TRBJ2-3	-	TGTGCCAGCAGCCAAATGGATACGCAGTATTTT	CASSQMDTQYF
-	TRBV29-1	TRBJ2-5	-	TGCAGCGTTAGAGAACAGCATTCCACCAAGACCCAGTACTTC	CSVREQHSTKTQYF
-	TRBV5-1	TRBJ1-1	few	TGCGCCAGCAGCGTGCAGGGGCGCTGGGGATCTGAAGCTTTCTTT	CASSVQGRWGSEAFF
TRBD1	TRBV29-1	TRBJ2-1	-	TGCAGCGTCGGGGGGACAGGGAGCTCCTACAATGAGCAGTTCTTC	CSVGGTGSSYNEQFF
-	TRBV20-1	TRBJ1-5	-	TGCAGTGCTAGACGTAACCACGATCAGCCCCAGCATTTT	CSARRNHDQPQHF
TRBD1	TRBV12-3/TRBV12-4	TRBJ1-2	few	TGTGCCAGCAGTCATCTGACAGGGGGCCATGGCTACACCTTC	CASSHLTGGHGYTF
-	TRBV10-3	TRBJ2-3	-	TGTGCCATCAGTGAGTCGAGGCTCGGGGATACGCAGTATTTT	CAISESRLGDTQYF
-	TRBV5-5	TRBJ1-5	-	TGTGCCAGCAGCCCAAACCCCCTCGGGGGCAATCAGCCCCAGCATTTT	CASSPNPLGGNQPQHF
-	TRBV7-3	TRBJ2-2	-	TGTGCCAGCAGCCATCCACCGGGGGCCGGCGGGGAGCTGTTTTTT	CASSHPPGAGGELFF
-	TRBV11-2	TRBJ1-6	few	TGTGCCAGCAGCTTAGCACAGGACTATAATTCACCCCTCCACTTT	CASSLAQDYNSPLHF
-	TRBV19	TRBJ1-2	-	TGTGCCAGTAGAACGGGGCGCTATGGCTACACCTTC	CASRTGRYGYTF
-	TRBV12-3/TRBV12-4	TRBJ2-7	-	TGTGCCAGCAGTTTGGAGCTCGACGAGCAGTACTTC	CASSLELDEQYF
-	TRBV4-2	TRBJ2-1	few	TGTGCCAGCAGCCAAGAGGGGGGCCAGATGAATGAGCAGTTCTTC	CASSQEGGQMNEQFF
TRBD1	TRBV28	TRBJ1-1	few	TGTGCCAGCAGTTCCCACCCGACAGGGACGGTCAGGACTGAAGCTTTCTTT	CASSSHPTGTVRTEAFF
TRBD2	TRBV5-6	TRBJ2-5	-	TGTGCCAGCAGAAAGCGGGGGGTACTCCAAGAGACCCAGTACTTC	CASRKRGVLQETQYF
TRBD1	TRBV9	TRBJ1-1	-	TGTGCCAGCAGCGTAGTTGGGGGACAGGGGGCTCTAGCTTTCTTT	CASSVVGGQGALAFF
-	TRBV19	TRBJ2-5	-	TGTGCCAGTAGTATGGCCAGGGCATGGCAGACCCAGTACTTC	CASSMARAWQTQYF
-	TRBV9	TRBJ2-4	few	TGTGCCAGCAGCGTAGCGATGTCTGAAGCCATTCAGTACTTC	CASSVAMSEAIQYF
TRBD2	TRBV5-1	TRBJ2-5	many	TGCGCCAGCAGCTTGGGGACTAGGACGCAGACCCAGTACTTC	CASSLGTRTQTQYF
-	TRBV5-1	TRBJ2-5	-	TGCGCCAGCAGCGGCAGGATGGTGGAGACCCAGTACTTC	CASSGRMVETQYF
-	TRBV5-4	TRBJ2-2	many	TGTGCCAGCAGCGGCAGGGCCACGAACACCGGGGAGCTGTTTTTT	CASSGRATNTGELFF
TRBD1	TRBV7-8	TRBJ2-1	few	TGTGCCAGCAGCTTAGGCGGGCAAGACAGGGTGTACTACAATGAGCAGTTCTTC	CASSLGGQDRVYYNEQFF
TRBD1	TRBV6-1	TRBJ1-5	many	TGTGCCAGCAGTGACCAGGGGGCTGGCAATCAGCCCCAGCATTTT	CASSDQGAGNQPQHF
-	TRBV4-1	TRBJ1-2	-	TGCGCCAGCAGAAGACCCGGAGGAGAGAGGGGACCGGTCTTC	CASRRPGGERGPVF
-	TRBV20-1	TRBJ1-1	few	TGCAGTGCTCTCCCCAGGGGAACCTACACTGAAGCTTTCTTT	CSALPRGTYTEAFF
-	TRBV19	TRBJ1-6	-	TGTGCCAGTAGTTGGTCGGGGGCTGATGGTTCACCCCTCCACTTT	CASSWSGADGSPLHF
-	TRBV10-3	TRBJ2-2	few	TGTGCCATCAGTGACCGGGGAGGGAGGACAGCCGGGGAGCTGTTTTTT	CAISDRGGRTAGELFF
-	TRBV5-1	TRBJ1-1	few	TGCGCCAGCAGCTTGCCGGGACGGGGCACTGAAGCTTTCTTT	CASSLPGRGTEAFF